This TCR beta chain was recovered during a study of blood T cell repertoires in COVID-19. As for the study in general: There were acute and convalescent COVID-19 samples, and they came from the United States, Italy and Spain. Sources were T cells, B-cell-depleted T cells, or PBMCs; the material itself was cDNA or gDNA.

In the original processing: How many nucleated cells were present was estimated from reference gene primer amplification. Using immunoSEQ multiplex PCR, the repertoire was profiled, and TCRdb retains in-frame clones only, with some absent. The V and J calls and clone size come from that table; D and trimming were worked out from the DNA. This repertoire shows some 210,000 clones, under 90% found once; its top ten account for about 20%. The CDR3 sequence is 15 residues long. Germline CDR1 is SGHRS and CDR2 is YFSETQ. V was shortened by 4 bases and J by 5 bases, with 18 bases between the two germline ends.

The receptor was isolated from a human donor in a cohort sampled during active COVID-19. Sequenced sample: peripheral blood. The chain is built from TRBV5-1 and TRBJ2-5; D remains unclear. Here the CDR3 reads CASSPVDPALETQYF. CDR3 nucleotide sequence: TGCGCCAGCAGCCCCGTCGACCCAGCGCTGGAGACCCAGTACTTC.